The present TCR beta chain was sequenced within a study of vaccination effects on CD4 cells after COVID-19. The ViraFEST assay expanded antigen-specific CD4+ T cells with viral peptide pools before sequencing. An approximately 10-day culture period preceded the isolation of CD4+ T cells. Everyone in the study got two shots of either the BNT162b2 or mRNA-1273 vaccine. The CDR3 spans 15 residues. The V end was cut by 3 bases, the J end by 9 bases, with 15 bases between. Germline-derived CDR1 and CDR2 are SGHTA and FQGNSA. Assay: immunoSEQ multiplex PCR; the TCRdb copy retains only in-frame clones and omits some. The sample has roughly 34,000 clones; approximately 78% are singletons. Concerning this clone itself: Its specificity is unknown.

The TCR was taken from a human donor who received a COVID-19 vaccine. Some clones in this sample may be carry-over from other donors' samples. The sample in question was CD4+ T cells from PBMCs cultured with HCoV-NL63 spike peptides, obtained after COVID-19 vaccination. The chain couples TRBV7-2 to TRBJ1-6; perhaps TRBD1 as D (5 bases). CDR3 protein: CASSLYGGALSPLHF. The CDR3 coding sequence is TGTGCCAGCAGCTTGTACGGGGGTGCCCTTTCACCCCTCCACTTT.